This T cell receptor beta chain originates from a study of blood T cell repertoires in COVID-19. Study in general: Spain, Italy and the United States supplied samples that represented acute and convalescent COVID-19.

TCRdb keeps only in-frame clones here, not all; method: immunoSEQ multiplex PCR. The sample gives some 170,000 clones, over 80% of which show up once; roughly 8.1% is in the top ten. In its sample, this clone was seen a few times. Germline trimming cut 2 bases from V and 7 bases from J; bases unmatched to any gene: 13. In germline, CDR1 is SGHVS, CDR2 FQNEAQ. This CDR3 is built from 17 residues. J is TRBJ2-1 and V is TRBV7-8, with 8 bases lining up with TRBD2. Sequencing was performed on peripheral blood. The receptor was derived from a woman aged 65 to 85 with acute or convalescent COVID-19. The CDR3 loop reads CASSLISREGLTNEQFF. In DNA form, the CDR3 reads TGTGCCAGCAGCTTAATTTCTCGGGAGGGCCTAACGAATGAGCAGTTCTTC.